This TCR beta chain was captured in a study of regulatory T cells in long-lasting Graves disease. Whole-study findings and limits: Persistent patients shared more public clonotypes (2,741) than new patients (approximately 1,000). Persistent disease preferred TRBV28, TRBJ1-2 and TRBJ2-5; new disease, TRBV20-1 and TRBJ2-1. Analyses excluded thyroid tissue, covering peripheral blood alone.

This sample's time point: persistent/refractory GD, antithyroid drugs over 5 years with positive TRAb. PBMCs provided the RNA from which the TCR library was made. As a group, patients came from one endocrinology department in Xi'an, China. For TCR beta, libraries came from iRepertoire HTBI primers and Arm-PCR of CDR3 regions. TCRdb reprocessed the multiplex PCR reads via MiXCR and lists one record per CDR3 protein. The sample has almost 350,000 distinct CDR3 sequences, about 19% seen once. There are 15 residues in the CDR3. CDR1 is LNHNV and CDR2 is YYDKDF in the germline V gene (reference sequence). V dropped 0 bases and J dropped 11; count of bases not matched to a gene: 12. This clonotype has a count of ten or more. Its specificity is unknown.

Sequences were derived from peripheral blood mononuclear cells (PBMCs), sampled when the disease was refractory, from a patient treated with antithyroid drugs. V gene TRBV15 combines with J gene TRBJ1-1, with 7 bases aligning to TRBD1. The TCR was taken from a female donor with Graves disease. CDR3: CATSRDIYSGTEAFF. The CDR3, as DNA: TGTGCCACCAGCAGAGATATTTATAGCGGGACAGAGGCTTTCTTT.